What follows is one T cell receptor beta chain and its context. Its specificity is unknown. Clones were sequenced by immunoSEQ multiplex PCR, and TCRdb holds only the in-frame ones, with some missing. The sample comprises roughly 500,000 clones, around nine tenths of which are singletons, and 13% rests with the top ten. The data were obtained in a study of Ad26.COV2.S vaccination and SARS-CoV-2 variants. In the study overall: Dosing was one shot or two shots 56 days apart.

This CDR3 spans 17 amino acids. The germline V gene has CDR1 SGHDT and CDR2 YYEEEE. The junction had 8 bases not matched to a gene; V was cut back by 2 bases and J by 5 bases. The sample's treatment: over 15 received Ad26.COV2.S at low or high dose, single or two shots; several received placebo; per-sample allocation not given. It was on day 63 after the first vaccine or placebo injection that samples were taken. Ad26 vector vaccine expressed Wuhan-strain SARS-CoV-2 spike. Study-level findings and limits: Vaccine recipients and placebo recipients showed similar non-spike TCR breadth.

Here the sequenced sample was peripheral blood, taken in a trial of Ad26.COV2.S vaccine versus placebo. The chain combines TRBV5-6 with TRBJ2-3, with 13 bases that match TRBD2. The TCR was taken from a person between 18 and 60 years old who received the Ad26.COV2.S COVID-19 vaccine or a placebo. This CDR3 reads CASSLVLAGGEKDTQYF. As DNA, the CDR3 is TGTGCCAGCAGCTTAGTACTAGCGGGAGGGGAGAAAGATACGCAGTATTTT.